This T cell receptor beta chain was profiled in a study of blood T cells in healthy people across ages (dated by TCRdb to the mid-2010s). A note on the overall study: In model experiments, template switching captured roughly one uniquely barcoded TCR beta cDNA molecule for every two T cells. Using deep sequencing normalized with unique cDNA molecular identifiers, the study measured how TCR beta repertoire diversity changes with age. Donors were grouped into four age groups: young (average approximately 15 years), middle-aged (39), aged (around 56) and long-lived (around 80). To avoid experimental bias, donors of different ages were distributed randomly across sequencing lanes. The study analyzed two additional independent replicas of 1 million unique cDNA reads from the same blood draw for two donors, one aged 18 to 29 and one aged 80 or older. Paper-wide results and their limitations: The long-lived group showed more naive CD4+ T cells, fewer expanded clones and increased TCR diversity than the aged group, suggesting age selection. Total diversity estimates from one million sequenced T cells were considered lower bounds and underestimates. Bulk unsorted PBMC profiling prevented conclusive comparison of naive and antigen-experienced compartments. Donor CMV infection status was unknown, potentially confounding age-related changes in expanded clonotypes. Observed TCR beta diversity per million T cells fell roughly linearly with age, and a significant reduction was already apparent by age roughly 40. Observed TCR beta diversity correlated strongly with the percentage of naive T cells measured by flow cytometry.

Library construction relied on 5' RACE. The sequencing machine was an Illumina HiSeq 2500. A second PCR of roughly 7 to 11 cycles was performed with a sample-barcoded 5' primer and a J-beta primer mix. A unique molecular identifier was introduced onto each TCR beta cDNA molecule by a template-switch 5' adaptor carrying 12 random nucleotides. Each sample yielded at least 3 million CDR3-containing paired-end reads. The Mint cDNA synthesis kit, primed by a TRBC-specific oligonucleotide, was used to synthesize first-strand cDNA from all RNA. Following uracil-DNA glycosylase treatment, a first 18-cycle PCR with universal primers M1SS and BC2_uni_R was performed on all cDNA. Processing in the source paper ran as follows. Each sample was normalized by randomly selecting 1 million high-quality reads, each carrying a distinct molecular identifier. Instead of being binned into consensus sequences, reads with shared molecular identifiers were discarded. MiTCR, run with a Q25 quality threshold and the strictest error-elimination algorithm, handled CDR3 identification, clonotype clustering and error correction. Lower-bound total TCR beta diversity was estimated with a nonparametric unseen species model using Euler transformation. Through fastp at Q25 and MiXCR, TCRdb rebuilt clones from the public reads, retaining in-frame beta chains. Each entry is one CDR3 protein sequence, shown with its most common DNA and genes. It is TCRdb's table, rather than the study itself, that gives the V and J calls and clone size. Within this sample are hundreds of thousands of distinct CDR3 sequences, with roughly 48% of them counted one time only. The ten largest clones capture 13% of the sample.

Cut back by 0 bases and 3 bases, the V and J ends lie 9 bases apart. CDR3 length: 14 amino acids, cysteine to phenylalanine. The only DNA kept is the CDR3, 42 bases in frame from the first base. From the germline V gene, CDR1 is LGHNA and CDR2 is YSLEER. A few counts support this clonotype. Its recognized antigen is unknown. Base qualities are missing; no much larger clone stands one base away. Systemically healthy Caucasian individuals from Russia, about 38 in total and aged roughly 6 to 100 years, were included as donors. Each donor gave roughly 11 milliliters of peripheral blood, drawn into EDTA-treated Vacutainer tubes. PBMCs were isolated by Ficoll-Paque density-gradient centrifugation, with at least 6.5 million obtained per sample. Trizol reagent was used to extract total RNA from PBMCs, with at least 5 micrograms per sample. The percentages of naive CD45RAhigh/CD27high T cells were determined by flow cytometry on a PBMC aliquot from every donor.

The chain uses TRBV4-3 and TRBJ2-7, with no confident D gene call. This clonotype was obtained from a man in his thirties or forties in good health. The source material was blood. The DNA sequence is TGCGCCAGCAGCCAAGATGTCGGCTTCTACGAGCAGTACTTC. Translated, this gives CASSQDVGFYEQYF.